Presented here are 15 T cell receptor beta chains from one specimen sequenced in a study of blood T cells in healthy people across ages. The second PCR ran roughly 6 to 11 cycles with a sample-barcoded 5' primer and J-beta primers. TCRdb fed the 5' RACE reads into MiXCR, producing one record per CDR3 protein. The data contain about 650,000 distinct CDR3 sequences, less than 40% of them seen just once; the ten biggest clones take up roughly 14%. The sequencing input was blood. The receptors come from an elderly woman in good health.

The V call is TRBV29-1, the J call TRBJ2-1; D gene unclear. Trimming removed 7 bases from V and 7 bases from J, with 23 bases in between. Per the germline V gene, CDR1 is SQVTM and CDR2 is ANQGSEA. This CDR3 spans 15 amino acids. CDR3 sequence (DNA): TGCAGCGCCTATATAAGAGCTGGATCGTGGAATGAGCAGTTCTTC. Translated, it gives CSAYIRAGSWNEQFF.

The genes are TRBV12-3 or TRBV12-4 and TRBJ2-4; possible D gene TRBD1, 6 bases. The J call could be wrong; TRBJ2-7 is a better fit for the DNA end. This CDR3 has 13 amino acids. CDR3 loop: CASSTNQGHEQYF. The CDR3 nucleotides are TGTGCCAGCAGTACAAACCAGGGGCACGAGCAGTACTTC.

A word on this clonotype: This may be a read error, as it is one base from a much larger clone. The V and J genes are TRBV14 and TRBJ2-3, with TRBD1 matching over 9 bases. V was clipped by 0 bases and J by 5 bases; unmatched bases: 9. Germline values: CDR1 SGHDN, CDR2 FVKESK. The CDR3 loop spans 17 amino acids. The CDR3 nucleotides read TGTGCCAGCAGCCAAGATGGGACAGGGCGGATGAGAGATACGCAGTATTTT. Residues: CASSQDGTGRMRDTQYF.

This clonotype was seen more than once but under ten times. The chain employs TRBV9 and TRBJ2-7; 7 bases align to TRBD1. Germline trimming cut 0 bases from V and 7 bases from J; bases unmatched to any gene: 16. CDR3 length: 17 residues. From germline, CDR1 is SGDLS and CDR2 YYNGEE. CDR3 coding DNA: TGTGCCAGCAGCGTAGCCCCTCGGACAGGCCACTACAATGAGCAGTACTTC. This codes for CASSVAPRTGHYNEQYF.

This chain connects TRBV11-2 to TRBJ2-4; 9 bases map to TRBD2. Germline-derived CDR1 and CDR2 are SGHAT and FQNNGV. Trimming cost V 6 bases and J 13 bases; bases outside gene matches: 10. The CDR3 runs 13 residues. CDR3 loop: CASSLLAGLEQYF. Here the CDR3 DNA reads TGTGCCAGCAGTCTCCTAGCGGGGTTGGAGCAGTACTTC.

The chain joins TRBV6-5 to TRBJ2-5; 10 bases map to TRBD2. The last part of the DNA fits TRBJ2-7 better; the J call may be wrong. There are 14 residues in the CDR3. Looked up from germline, CDR1 is MNHEY and CDR2 is SVGAGI. The CDR3 coding sequence is TGTGCCAGCAGTTACGGGCTAGCGGGAGTCGAGCAGTACTTC. Its translation: CASSYGLAGVEQYF.

This clonotype has at least ten counts. The V call is TRBV20-1, the J call TRBJ2-7; 8 bases line up with TRBD2. CDR1 is DFQATT, CDR2 SNEGSKA, per germline (reference sequence). V gave up 0 bases and J gave up 5 bases; unmatched junction bases: 6. The CDR3 totals 14 residues. The CDR3 sequence: CSARDPSGGHEQYF. CDR3 coding DNA: TGCAGTGCTAGAGATCCCAGCGGGGGCCACGAGCAGTACTTC.

This clonotype was observed at least ten times. This rearrangement joins TRBV12-3 or TRBV12-4 to TRBJ1-1, with TRBD1 identical over 8 bases. The J segment lost 3 bases and the V segment lost 2 bases, leaving 2 bases of the junction unmatched. The CDR3 is 14 amino acids. The CDR3 loop is CASSLQGADTEAFF. The DNA of the CDR3 is TGTGCCAGCAGTTTACAGGGGGCGGACACTGAAGCTTTCTTT.

The V gene is TRBV30, the J gene TRBJ1-5; D not resolved. Trimming took 1 base from V and 3 from J, leaving 7 bases between them. CDR1 is GTSNPN, CDR2 SVGIG, per germline (reference sequence). There are 13 residues in the CDR3. Here the CDR3 DNA reads TGTGCCTGGAGTGAACAGCCCAATCAGCCCCAGCATTTT. It specifies CAWSEQPNQPQHF.

Note on this clonotype: The junction does not match germline at one end; this may be a read error. The chain has TRBV7-2 and TRBJ1-2; 9 bases map to TRBD1. The germline gives CDR1 SGHTA, CDR2 FQGNSA. The CDR3 is made up of 17 amino acids. DNA of the CDR3: TGTGTCAGCAGCGAAAACTACTTAACAGGGGGCGCATATGGCTACACCTTC. This gives the protein CVSSENYLTGGAYGYTF.

Points on this clonotype: Since a much larger clone is just one base distant, this may be a read error. This chain joins TRBV7-2 and TRBJ2-5; D possibly matches TRBD1 or TRBD2 (5 bases each). Gene TRBJ2-7 matches the end of the DNA better, so the J call may be wrong. CDR1 SGHTA and CDR2 FQGNSA come from the germline V gene. This CDR3 has 13 amino acids. The chain's CDR3 is CASSHGDGCEQYF. The CDR3 region has the DNA TGTGCCAGCAGTCATGGGGACGGATGCGAGCAGTACTTC.

J is TRBJ2-3 and V is TRBV7-2; TRBD2 is a possible D gene (5 bases). CDR3 length: 16 residues. CDR1 is SGHTA and CDR2 is FQGNSA in the germline V gene. V shed 3 bases and J shed 7 bases, with 20 bases lying between them. CDR3 nucleotide sequence: TGTGCCAGCAGCTTTAGCCGGGAACTCCGGTTTTATACGCAGTATTTT. It encodes CASSFSRELRFYTQYF.

About this clonotype: This clone may be a read error of a much larger clone one base away. V and J are TRBV20-1 and TRBJ2-4; tentatively, D is TRBD1 or TRBD2 (6 bases each). Looked up from germline, CDR1 is DFQATT and CDR2 is SNEGSKA (reference sequence). The CDR3 is made up of 15 amino acids. CDR3 sequence reads: CGASPLDRLEGIQYF. The CDR3 DNA sequence: TGCGGTGCTAGCCCCTTGGACAGACTGGAGGGCATTCAGTACTTC.

This clonotype appeared many times. Just one base apart from a much larger clone, this may be a read error. This sequence joins TRBV24-1 and TRBJ2-7; 7 positions match TRBD2. The germline V gene encodes CDR1 KGHDR and CDR2 SFDVKD. The CDR3 is 13 amino acids. Trimming removed 7 bases from V and 3 bases from J; junction bases left unmatched: 5. DNA for the CDR3: TGTGCCACCAGGGATCCGGGGGGCTACGAGCAGTACTTC. As protein: CATRDPGGYEQYF.

Worth noting for this clonotype: This may be a read error: a much more frequent sequence differs by one nucleotide. The chain carries TRBV4-3 and TRBJ2-5; a possible D gene is TRBD2 (6 bases). The CDR3 runs 16 residues. Germline assignment: CDR1 LGHNA and CDR2 YSLEER. Trimming took off 0 bases at V and 5 bases at J, with 16 bases between the two ends. The CDR3 protein is CASSQDRAGRGETQYF. For the CDR3, the DNA is TGCGCCAGCAGCCAAGATAGGGCAGGCCGGGGGGAGACCCAGTACTTC.